These 19 T cell receptor beta chains share one sample of origin, sequenced in a study of T-cell memory formation after mild COVID-19. TCRdb ran MiXCR on the 5' RACE reads and lists one entry per CDR3 protein. Of a few hundred thousand distinct CDR3 sequences listed, around 27% are singletons. The material sequenced was PBMCs or a T cell subset sorted from them (not recorded which). These receptors were collected from an adult woman who had mild COVID-19 (a few samples of this study predate the infection). Cell type and time point are not known.

The J gene is TRBJ2-2, the V gene TRBV29-1, with TRBD2 as a possible D gene (5 bases). The CDR3 consists of 15 residues. Between the trimmed V and J ends, which lost 6 bases and 4 bases, there was a span of 18 bases. Germline V lookup: CDR1 SQVTM, CDR2 ANQGSEA. CDR3 nucleotides: TGCAGCGTGGCTCGCACCGGGATGGGCACCGGGGAGCTGTTTTTT. It codes for CSVARTGMGTGELFF.

This rearrangement joins TRBV20-1 to TRBJ1-3, with 7 bases matching TRBD1. J gave up 4 bases and V 6 bases, and 21 bases lay outside the gene matches. CDR3 size: 18 residues. In germline, CDR1 is DFQATT, CDR2 SNEGSKA (reference sequence). The CDR3 nucleotides read TGCAGTGCAAAACCGGGACAGCCTAGAAACGAGATAGGAAACACCATATATTTT. It is translated as CSAKPGQPRNEIGNTIYF.

This chain connects TRBV5-1 to TRBJ2-2; D remains unclear. Germline V lookup: CDR1 SGHRS, CDR2 YFSETQ. The length of the CDR3 is 14 residues. V shed 3 bases and J shed 1 base, with 7 bases lying between them. The CDR3 bases are TGCGCCAGCAGCTCGCAAGAGAACACCGGGGAGCTGTTTTTT. Protein: CASSSQENTGELFF. The full variable domain, rest sourced from reference TRBV5-1 and TRBJ2-2, is KAGVTQTPRYLIKTRGQQVTLSCSPISGHRSVSWYQQTPGQGLQFLFEYFSETQRNKGNFPGRFSGRQFSNSRSEMNVSTLELGDSALYLCASSSQENTGELFFGEGSRLTVL.

This clonotype occurred a few times. The junction departs from the called germline gene at one end, perhaps through a read error. This chain uses TRBV28 with TRBJ2-7; possible D gene TRBD1, 5 bases. Germline-derived CDR1 and CDR2 are MDHEN and SYDVKM. The CDR3 spans 12 residues. CDR3 coding DNA: TGTGCCAGCAGTTTAACCCGGCAGGGCGCCGACTTC. Amino acid sequence: CASSLTRQGADF.

This chain connects TRBV7-3 to TRBJ2-7; D might be TRBD2 (6 bases). Between the trimmed V and J ends, which lost 5 bases and 1 base, there was a span of 15 bases. The CDR3 is 15 residues long. The V gene's germline CDR1 is SGHTA and CDR2 FQGTGA. The CDR3 here is CASSLGPGRSYEQYF. The DNA of the CDR3 is TGTGCCAGCAGCCTAGGCCCGGGGAGGTCCTACGAGCAGTACTTC.

The table lists this clonotype with a few counts. J is TRBJ2-3 and V is TRBV5-6; D uncertain. The CDR3 covers 15 residues. The V end lost 1 base, the J end lost 1 base, and 10 bases lay between the germline ends. CDR1 is SGHDT and CDR2 is YYEEEE in the germline V gene. CDR3 amino acids: CASSLSQIRTDTQYF. In nucleotides, the CDR3 is TGTGCCAGCAGCTTGTCCCAGATTCGCACAGATACGCAGTATTTT.

This chain joins TRBV18 and TRBJ2-5; D not certain. This CDR3 is built from 13 residues. CDR1 is KGHSH, CDR2 LQKENI, per germline. The V and J ends lost 3 bases and 2 bases respectively, with 7 bases between them. The CDR3 protein is CASSPVKQETQYF. The CDR3 nucleotides read TGTGCCAGCTCACCGGTGAAGCAAGAGACCCAGTACTTC.

This chain uses TRBV9 with TRBJ1-5, with TRBD1 as a possible D gene (5 bases). The germline V gene has CDR1 SGDLS and CDR2 YYNGEE. Trimming took off 7 bases at V and 0 bases at J, with 20 bases between the two ends. This CDR3 has 17 amino acids. The CDR3 sequence: CASGPGTGPYSNQPQHF. The CDR3 nucleotides are TGTGCCAGCGGGCCCGGGACGGGACCGTATAGCAATCAGCCCCAGCATTTT.

This chain uses TRBV6-1 with TRBJ2-5; the D gene could be TRBD1 or TRBD2 (5 bases each). CDR1 and CDR2 (germline): MNHNS, SASEGT. V lost 6 bases, J lost 5 bases, and 22 bases lay in between. This CDR3 comprises 16 residues. The CDR3 DNA follows: TGTGCCAGCAGCCTCAATCCGGGGCTAGCTGGGGAGACCCAGTACTTC. Translating gives CASSLNPGLAGETQYF.

The sample holds a few counts of this clonotype. The chain has TRBV29-1 and TRBJ2-7, with 10 bases lining up with TRBD1. This CDR3 is built from 16 residues. CDR1 and CDR2 (germline): SQVTM, ANQGSEA. The V and J ends lost 1 base and 2 bases, in that order; junction bases with no gene match: 8. For the CDR3, the DNA is TGCAGCGTTGAAGGGACCGGGACAGGGGATCCCTACGAGCAGTACTTC. This translates into CSVEGTGTGDPYEQYF.

This clonotype was counted between two and nine times. The J gene is TRBJ2-3, the V gene TRBV1. TRBV1 is designated a pseudogene. CDR3 length: 11 amino acids. CDR3 sequence (DNA): TGCACCAGCAGCCAAACAGATACGCAGTATTTT. Translating gives CTSSQTDTQYF.

This clonotype was seen at least ten times. CDR3 sequence reads: CASSLDPGSQLETQYF. CDR3 DNA sequence: TGTGCCAGCAGCTTAGACCCCGGGAGTCAGCTAGAGACCCAGTACTTC. The rearrangement uses TRBV7-6 and TRBJ2-5; a possible D gene is TRBD2 (6 bases). Trimming left V 1 base short and J 4 bases short, with 16 bases between. The CDR3 is 16 amino acids. CDR1 and CDR2 from the germline V gene are SGHVS and FNYEAQ.

This chain uses TRBV4-3 with TRBJ2-5; TRBD2 matches at 9 bases. V shed 0 bases, J shed 3 bases, and the junction held 8 bases outside the gene matches. The V gene's germline CDR1 is LGHNA and CDR2 YSLEER. The CDR3 is 17 residues long. The CDR3 loop reads CASSQEGLVAGEETQYF. CDR3 nucleotides: TGCGCCAGCAGCCAAGAGGGTCTCGTAGCGGGAGAAGAGACCCAGTACTTC.

This clonotype has a handful of counts. The CDR3 here is CASSQEQFGGFEQFF. The DNA of the CDR3 is TGCGCCAGCAGCCAAGAGCAGTTTGGAGGCTTTGAGCAGTTCTTC. The chain couples TRBV4-1 to TRBJ2-1, with a weak D call TRBD2 (5 bases). The V gene lost 0 bases and the J gene lost 9 bases, with 15 bases spanning the gap. Germline assignment: CDR1 MGHRA and CDR2 YSYEKL. There are 15 residues in the CDR3.

V is TRBV4-3 and J is TRBJ2-3; D is unclear. The CDR3 runs 14 residues. The germline CDR1 and CDR2 sequences are LGHNA and YSLEER. Trimming took off 0 bases at V and 4 bases at J, with 8 bases between the two ends. This chain's CDR3 is CASSQEGFADTQYF. For the CDR3, the DNA is TGCGCCAGCAGCCAAGAGGGGTTTGCAGATACGCAGTATTTT.

The chain recombines TRBV4-1 with TRBJ2-7, with unresolved D. Germline values: CDR1 MGHRA, CDR2 YSYEKL. Trimming stripped 0 bases from V and 0 bases from J, with 6 bases between. This CDR3 comprises 14 residues. CDR3 sequence reads: CASSQDPGSYEQYF. The CDR3 nucleotides are TGCGCCAGCAGCCAAGATCCGGGCTCCTACGAGCAGTACTTC.

The chain joins TRBV21-1 to TRBJ2-3; TRBD1, the table's D call, was not compared with the DNA. TRBV21-1 is given as a pseudogene. This CDR3 has 17 amino acids. Here the CDR3 DNA reads TGTGCCAGCAGCAAAGCGCTTTACAGGGGCTGGACAGATACGCAGTATTTT. It encodes CASSKALYRGWTDTQYF.

This clonotype was observed at least ten times. J is TRBJ2-7 and V is TRBV4-2; D may be TRBD1 or TRBD2 (5 bases each). V gave up 4 bases and J gave up 2 bases, with 12 bases separating them. CDR1 is LGHNA and CDR2 is YNFKEQ in the germline V gene. The CDR3 has 14 residues. The CDR3 DNA reads TGTGCCAGCAGCCCCGGGACGCCCCCCTACGAGCAGTACTTC. It codes for CASSPGTPPYEQYF.

The J gene is TRBJ2-5, the V gene TRBV12-3 or TRBV12-4; either TRBD1 or TRBD2 may supply D (5 bases each). The CDR3 is made up of 14 amino acids. The germline V and J ends were trimmed by 1 base and 9 bases, with 15 bases remaining between them. CDR3 loop: CASSLGRDLGAQYF. For the CDR3, the DNA is TGTGCCAGCAGTTTAGGACGGGACCTCGGGGCCCAGTACTTC.